This entry is about one TCR beta chain. In the authors' methods: Amplification of reference gene primers was used by the study to estimate nucleated cell counts. Some clones are missing from TCRdb's copy, which holds only in-frame ones; the method was immunoSEQ multiplex PCR. V and J calls and clone size are as listed in that table; D and trimming were resolved from the DNA. Of around 210,000 clones detected, 70% to 90% appear once; the ten largest clones hold 1.4% to 1.5%. These data come from a study of blood T cell repertoires in COVID-19. Across the study: COVID-19 samples from acute and convalescent phases originated in the United States, Italy and Spain. From T cells, B-cell-depleted T cells, or PBMCs came the material, which was cDNA or gDNA.

The germline V gene has CDR1 SGHDT and CDR2 YYEEEE. The CDR3 is 12 amino acids. V lost 3 bases and J 10 bases, leaving 13 bases between the germline ends. The chain has TRBV5-6 and TRBJ1-2; D unresolved. The sequence derives from a man between 18 and 29 years old with active or convalescent COVID-19. The material sequenced was peripheral blood. CDR3 DNA: TGTGCCAGCAGCTCCTCTGGGCACCACTACACCTTC. Encoded protein: CASSSSGHHYTF. The complete variable domain, with remaining parts taken from reference TRBV5-6 and TRBJ1-2, reads DAGVTQSPTHLIKTRGQQVTLRCSPKSGHDTVSWYQQALGQGPQFIFQYYEEEERQRGNFPDRFSGHQFPNYSSELNVNALLLGDSALYLCASSSSGHHYTFGSGTRLTVV.